This T cell receptor (beta chain) is drawn from a study of blood T cell repertoires in COVID-19 (dated by TCRdb to the early 2020s). In the study overall: Samples from collaborators originated in the United States, Italy and Spain and spanned both the acute and convalescent phases of COVID-19. The material from the prospective study consisted of cDNA or gDNA derived from T cells, B-cell-depleted T cells, or PBMCs. Subjects who had been exposed to COVID-19, were actively infected with it, or had recovered from it provided the deeply sampled blood TCRbeta repertoires that made up the dataset. A freely available public database, intended as a resource for researchers studying the immune response to SARS-CoV-2, is where the repertoires were released. Samples were obtained from the ongoing ImmuneRACE study (first 160 participants) and from 1,254 subjects provided by 6 global collaborators. Nearly every sample came with metadata listing a de-identified subject ID, COVID-19 status, age in years and sex. Where HLA class I and class II types were available, the types were taken from metadata supplied by the sample provider, not from assay-based typing. The research as a whole found: How much clinical and demographic metadata was included differed by source and by participant, and the metadata was provided uncurated.

This clone came up once. No antigen is known for it. There are no base qualities to consult, and no much larger clone falls within one base. TCRbeta CDR3 regions were amplified from genomic DNA by means of the immunoSEQ Assay, a bias-controlled multiplex PCR. As for the original processing: The number of nucleated cells in each sample was estimated from the amplification of reference gene primers within the assay. To quantify the absolute abundance of each unique TCRbeta CDR3 rearrangement, sequence reads were collapsed and filtered. For each sample, productive Simpson clonality was calculated as the square root of Simpson's diversity index over productive rearrangements. TCRdb carries this immuneACCESS record with in-frame sequences only. Its versions omit some clonotypes, under half of them owing to an unresolved V gene in the studies checked, with the rest unexplained. That table gives V, J and clone size, and the DNA gave D and trimming. For this sample there are some 490,000 clones; 80% to 90% appear just once. 6.5% to 8.5% of the sample is held by the ten biggest clonotypes.

Reading from cysteine to phenylalanine, the CDR3 counts 16 amino acids. Left in the record is the CDR3 DNA by itself, 48 bases read in frame from the first base. The germline V gene supplies CDR1 SNHLY and CDR2 FYNNEI. V lost 1 base and J lost 7 bases; the stretch between them is 17 bases long. In the prospective study, participants were roughly 18 to 95 years old, resided in approximately 25 geographic areas of the United States, and were enrolled through a virtual design. Cohort assignment in the prospective study relied on participant-reported clinical history from a screening survey and a study questionnaire. ImmuneRACE Cohort 3 recovered participants were defined by two consecutive negative NP/OP PCR tests, healthcare professional clearance, or symptom resolution. Each participant in the prospective study had whole blood, serum and a nasopharyngeal or oropharyngeal swab collected by mobile phlebotomists. Prospective study participants could optionally give additional blood draws and questionnaires over a roughly two-month period. Before DNA extraction, blood samples from the prospective study were shipped at room temperature or frozen.

Sequencing was done on a sample of PBMCs or T cells enriched from blood (not recorded which). This receptor was obtained from a woman aged 55-75 years who had recovered from COVID-19. Rearrangement joined TRBV2 to TRBJ2-1, with TRBD1 as a weak D call on 6 bases. This receptor has the CDR3 CASSEEGGVGRNEQFF. The DNA sequence follows: TGTGCCAGCAGTGAAGAAGGGGGAGTGGGTAGAAATGAGCAGTTCTTC.